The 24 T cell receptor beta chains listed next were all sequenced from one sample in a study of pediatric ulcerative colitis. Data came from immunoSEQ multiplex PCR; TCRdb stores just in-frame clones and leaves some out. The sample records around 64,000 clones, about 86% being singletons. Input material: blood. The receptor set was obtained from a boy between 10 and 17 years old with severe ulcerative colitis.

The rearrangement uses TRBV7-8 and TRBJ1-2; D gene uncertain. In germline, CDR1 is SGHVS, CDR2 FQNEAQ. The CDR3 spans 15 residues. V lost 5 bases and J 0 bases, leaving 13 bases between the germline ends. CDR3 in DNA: TGTGCCAGCAGCCAATCTCAACAAACTAACTATGGCTACACCTTC. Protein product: CASSQSQQTNYGYTF.

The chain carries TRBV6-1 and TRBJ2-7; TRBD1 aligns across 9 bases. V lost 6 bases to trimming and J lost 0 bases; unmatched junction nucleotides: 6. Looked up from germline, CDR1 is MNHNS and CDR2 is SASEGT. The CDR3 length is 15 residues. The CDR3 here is CASRSGTGSSYEQYF. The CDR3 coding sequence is TGTGCCAGCAGGAGCGGGACAGGGAGCTCCTACGAGCAGTACTTC.

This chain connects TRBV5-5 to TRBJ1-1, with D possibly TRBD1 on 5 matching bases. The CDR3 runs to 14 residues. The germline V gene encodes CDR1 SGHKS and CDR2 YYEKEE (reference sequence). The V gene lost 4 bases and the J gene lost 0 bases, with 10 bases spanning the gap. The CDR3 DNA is TGTGCCAGCAGCCCAGGGTTGATGAACACTGAAGCTTTCTTT. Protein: CASSPGLMNTEAFF.

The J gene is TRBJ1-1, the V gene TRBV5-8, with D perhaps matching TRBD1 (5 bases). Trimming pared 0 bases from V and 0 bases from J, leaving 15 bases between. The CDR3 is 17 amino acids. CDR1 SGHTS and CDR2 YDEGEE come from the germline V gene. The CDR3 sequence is CASSLGIGGGLNTEAFF. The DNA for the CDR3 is TGTGCCAGCAGCTTGGGCATCGGGGGAGGACTGAACACTGAAGCTTTCTTT. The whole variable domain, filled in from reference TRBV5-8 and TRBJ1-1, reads EAGVTQSPTHLIKTRGQQATLRCSPISGHTSVYWYQQALGLGLQFLLWYDEGEERNRGNFPPRFSGRQFPNYSSELNVNALELEDSALYLCASSLGIGGGLNTEAFFGQGTRLTVV.

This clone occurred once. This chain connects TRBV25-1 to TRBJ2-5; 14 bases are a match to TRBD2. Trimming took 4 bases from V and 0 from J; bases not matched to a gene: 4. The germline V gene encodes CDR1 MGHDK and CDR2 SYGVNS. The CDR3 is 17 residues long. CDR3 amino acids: CASSAPTSGRDQETQYF. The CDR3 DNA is TGTGCCAGCAGTGCCCCGACTAGCGGGAGGGACCAAGAGACCCAGTACTTC.

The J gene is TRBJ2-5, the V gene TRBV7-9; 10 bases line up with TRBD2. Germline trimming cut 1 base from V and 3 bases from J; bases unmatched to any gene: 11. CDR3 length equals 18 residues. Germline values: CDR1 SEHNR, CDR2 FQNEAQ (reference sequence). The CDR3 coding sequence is TGTGCCAGCAGCTTAGTAATTATAGGTAGCGGGAGGAAAGAGACCCAGTACTTC. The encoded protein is CASSLVIIGSGRKETQYF.

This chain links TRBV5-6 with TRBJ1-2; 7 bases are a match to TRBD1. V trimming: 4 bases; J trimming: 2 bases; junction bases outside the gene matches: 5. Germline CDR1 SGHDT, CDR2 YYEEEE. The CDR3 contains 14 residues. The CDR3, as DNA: TGTGCCAGCAGCGTGGGACAGACAAACTATGGCTACACCTTC. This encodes CASSVGQTNYGYTF. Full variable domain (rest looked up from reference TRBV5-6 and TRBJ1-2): DAGVTQSPTHLIKTRGQQVTLRCSPKSGHDTVSWYQQALGQGPQFIFQYYEEEERQRGNFPDRFSGHQFPNYSSELNVNALLLGDSALYLCASSVGQTNYGYTFGSGTRLTVV.

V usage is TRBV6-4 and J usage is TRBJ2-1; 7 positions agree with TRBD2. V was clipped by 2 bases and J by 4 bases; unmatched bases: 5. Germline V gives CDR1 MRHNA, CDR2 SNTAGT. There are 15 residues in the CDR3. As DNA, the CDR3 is TGTGCCAGCAGTGACCTGGCGGGAGAGTACAATGAGCAGTTCTTC. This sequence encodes CASSDLAGEYNEQFF.

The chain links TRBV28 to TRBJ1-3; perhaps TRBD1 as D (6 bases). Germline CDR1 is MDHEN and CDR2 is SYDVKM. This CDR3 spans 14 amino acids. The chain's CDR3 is CASGGGYSGNTIYF. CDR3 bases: TGTGCTTCCGGAGGGGGTTACTCTGGAAACACCATATATTTT. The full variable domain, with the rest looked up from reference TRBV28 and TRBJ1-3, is DVKVTQSSRYLVKRTGEKVFLECVQDMDHENMFWYRQDPGLGLRLIYFSYDVKMKEKGDIPEGYSVSREKKERFSLILESASTNQTSMYLCASGGGYSGNTIYFGEGSWLTVV.

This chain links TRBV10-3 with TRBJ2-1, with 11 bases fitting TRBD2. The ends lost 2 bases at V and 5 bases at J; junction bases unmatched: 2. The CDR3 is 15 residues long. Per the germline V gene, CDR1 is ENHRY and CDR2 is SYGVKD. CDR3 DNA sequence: TGTGCCATCAGTGAGACTAGCGGGGGAAACAATGAGCAGTTCTTC. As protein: CAISETSGGNNEQFF.

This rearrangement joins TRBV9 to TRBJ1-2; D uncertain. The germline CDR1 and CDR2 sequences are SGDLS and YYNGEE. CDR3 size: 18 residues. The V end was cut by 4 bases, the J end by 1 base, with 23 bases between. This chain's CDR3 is CASSLEIRGSDFNYGYTF. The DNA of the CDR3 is TGTGCCAGCAGCCTAGAGATTCGGGGTTCAGATTTTAACTATGGCTACACCTTC.

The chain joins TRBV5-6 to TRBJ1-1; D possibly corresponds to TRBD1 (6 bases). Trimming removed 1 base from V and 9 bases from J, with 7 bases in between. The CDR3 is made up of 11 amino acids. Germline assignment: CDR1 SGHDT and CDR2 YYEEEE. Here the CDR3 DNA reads TGTGCCAGCAGCTTGACAGGGCAAGCTTTCTTT. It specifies CASSLTGQAFF.

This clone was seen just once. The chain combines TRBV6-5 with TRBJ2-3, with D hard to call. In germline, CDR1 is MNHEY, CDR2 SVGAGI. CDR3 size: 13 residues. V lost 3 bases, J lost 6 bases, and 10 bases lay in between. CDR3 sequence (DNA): TGTGCCAGCAGTTATCCTCTGGGGGATACGCAGTATTTT. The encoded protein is CASSYPLGDTQYF.

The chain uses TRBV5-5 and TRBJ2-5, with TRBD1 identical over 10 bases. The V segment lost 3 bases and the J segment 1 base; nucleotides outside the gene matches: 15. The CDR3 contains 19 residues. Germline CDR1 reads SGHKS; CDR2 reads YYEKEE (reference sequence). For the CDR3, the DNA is TGTGCCAGCAGCTGGACGCCCGACAGGGGGCAAGCCCTCCAAGAGACCCAGTACTTC. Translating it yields CASSWTPDRGQALQETQYF.

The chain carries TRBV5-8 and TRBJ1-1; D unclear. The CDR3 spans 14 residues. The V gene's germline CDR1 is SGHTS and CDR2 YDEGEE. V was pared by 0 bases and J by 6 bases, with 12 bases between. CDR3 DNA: TGTGCCAGCAGCTTGGGTTCACTGCTAGCTGAAGCTTTCTTT. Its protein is CASSLGSLLAEAFF.

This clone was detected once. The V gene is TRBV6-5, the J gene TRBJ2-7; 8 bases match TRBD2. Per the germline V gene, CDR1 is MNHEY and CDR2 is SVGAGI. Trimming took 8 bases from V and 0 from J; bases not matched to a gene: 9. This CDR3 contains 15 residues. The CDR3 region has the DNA TGTGCCAGCTCCCGGGGGGGGCGCGGCTCCTACGAGCAGTACTTC. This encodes CASSRGGRGSYEQYF.

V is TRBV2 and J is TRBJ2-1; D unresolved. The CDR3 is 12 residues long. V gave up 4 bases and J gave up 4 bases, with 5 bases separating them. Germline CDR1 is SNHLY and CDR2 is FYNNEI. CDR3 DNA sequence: TGTGCCAGCAGTGGGGGTTACAATGAGCAGTTCTTC. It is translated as CASSGGYNEQFF.

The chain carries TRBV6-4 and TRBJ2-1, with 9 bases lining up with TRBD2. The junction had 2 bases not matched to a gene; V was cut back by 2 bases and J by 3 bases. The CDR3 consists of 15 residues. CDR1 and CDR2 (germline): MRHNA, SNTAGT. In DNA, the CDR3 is TGTGCCAGCAGTGACGGGACTAGCATCTACAATGAGCAGTTCTTC. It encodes CASSDGTSIYNEQFF.

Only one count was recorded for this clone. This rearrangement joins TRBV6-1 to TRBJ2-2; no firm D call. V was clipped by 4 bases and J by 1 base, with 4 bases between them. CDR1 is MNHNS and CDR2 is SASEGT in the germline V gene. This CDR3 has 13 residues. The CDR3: CASSGRNTGELFF. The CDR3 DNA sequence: TGTGCCAGCAGTGGAAGGAACACCGGGGAGCTGTTTTTT.

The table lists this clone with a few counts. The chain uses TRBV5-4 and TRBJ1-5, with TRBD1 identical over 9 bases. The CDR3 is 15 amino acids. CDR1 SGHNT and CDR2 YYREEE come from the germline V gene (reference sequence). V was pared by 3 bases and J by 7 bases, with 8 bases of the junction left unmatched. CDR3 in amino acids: CASSSPGQGSQPQHF. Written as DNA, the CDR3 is TGTGCCAGCAGCTCGCCGGGACAGGGCAGCCAGCCCCAGCATTTT.

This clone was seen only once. CDR3 bases: TGCGCCAGCAGCCAAGATAAGGGATCCTACAATGAGCAGTTCTTC. It yields the protein CASSQDKGSYNEQFF. The rearrangement links TRBV4-3 to TRBJ2-1, with unresolved D. V shed 0 bases and J shed 1 base, with 7 bases lying between them. This CDR3 is built from 15 residues. From germline, CDR1 is LGHNA and CDR2 YSLEER.

The CDR3 region is CASSPGLAGTQETQYF. CDR3 coding DNA: TGTGCCAGCAGCCCGGGACTAGCGGGAACTCAAGAGACCCAGTACTTC. V gene TRBV9 combines with J gene TRBJ2-5, with 13 bases identical to TRBD2. CDR1 and CDR2 (germline): SGDLS, YYNGEE. The length of the CDR3 is 16 residues. The junction had 5 bases not matched to a gene; V was cut back by 4 bases and J by 2 bases.

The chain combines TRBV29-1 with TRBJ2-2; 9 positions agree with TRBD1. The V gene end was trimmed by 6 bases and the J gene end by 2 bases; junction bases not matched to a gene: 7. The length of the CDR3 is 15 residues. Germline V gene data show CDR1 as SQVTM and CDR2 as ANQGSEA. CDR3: CSVPRDRENTGELFF. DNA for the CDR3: TGCAGCGTGCCCCGGGACAGGGAAAACACCGGGGAGCTGTTTTTT.

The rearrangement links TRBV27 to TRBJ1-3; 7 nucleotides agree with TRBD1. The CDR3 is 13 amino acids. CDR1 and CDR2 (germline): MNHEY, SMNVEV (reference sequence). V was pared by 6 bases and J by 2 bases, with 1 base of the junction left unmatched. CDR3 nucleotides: TGTGCCAGCAGAACAGGGGCTGGAAACACCATATATTTT. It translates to CASRTGAGNTIYF.